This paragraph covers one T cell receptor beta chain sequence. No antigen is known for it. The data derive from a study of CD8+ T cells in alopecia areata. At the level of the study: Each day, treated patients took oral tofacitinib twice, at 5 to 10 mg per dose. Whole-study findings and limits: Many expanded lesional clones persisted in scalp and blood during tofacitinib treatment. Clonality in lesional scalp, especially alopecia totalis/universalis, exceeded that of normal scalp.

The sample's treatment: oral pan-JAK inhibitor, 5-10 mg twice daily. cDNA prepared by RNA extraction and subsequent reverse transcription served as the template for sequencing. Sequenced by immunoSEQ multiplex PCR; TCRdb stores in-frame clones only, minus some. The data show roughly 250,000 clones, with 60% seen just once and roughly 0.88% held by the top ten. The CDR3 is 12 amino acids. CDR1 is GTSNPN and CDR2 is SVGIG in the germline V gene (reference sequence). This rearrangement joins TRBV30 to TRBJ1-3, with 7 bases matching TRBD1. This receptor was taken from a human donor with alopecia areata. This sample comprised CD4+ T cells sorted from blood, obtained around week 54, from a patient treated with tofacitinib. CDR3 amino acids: CAARDSGNTIYF. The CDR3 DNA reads TGTGCTGCTCGGGACAGTGGAAACACCATATATTTT.